The 25 T cell receptor beta chains listed next were all sequenced from one sample in a study of T cell responses to AZD1222 COVID-19 vaccine. Repertoires were generated with immunoSEQ multiplex PCR, while TCRdb's copy carries only in-frame clones and drops some. This sample carries approximately 85,000 clones, roughly 90% of them seen once, and the ten largest clones take 7%. This specimen was peripheral blood, taken on day 0 of AZD1222 vaccination. The receptors here all came from an adult in good health.

This clone came up a few times. The chain links TRBV11-2 to TRBJ1-1; D perhaps matches TRBD1 (6 bases). V lost 5 bases to trimming and J lost 4 bases, with 14 bases between them. Per the germline V gene, CDR1 is SGHAT and CDR2 is FQNNGV. The CDR3 loop spans 14 amino acids. This CDR3 is CASSRDRLGTEAFF. CDR3 DNA sequence: TGTGCCAGCAGCCGAGACAGGCTGGGCACTGAAGCTTTCTTT.

This chain connects TRBV5-6 to TRBJ2-5, with a possible D match to TRBD2 (5 bases). Germline values: CDR1 SGHDT, CDR2 YYEEEE. Trimming cost V 2 bases and J 7 bases, with 12 bases left between them. The CDR3 has 13 residues. In nucleotides, the CDR3 is TGTGCCAGCAGCTTCGCGGGCGGAATGACCCAGTACTTC. It codes for CASSFAGGMTQYF.

The genes are TRBV28 and TRBJ2-1; 7 nucleotides align to TRBD2. The CDR3 totals 13 residues. V was pared by 7 bases and J by 2 bases, with 2 bases of the junction left unmatched. Germline lookup yields CDR1 MDHEN and CDR2 SYDVKM. Here the CDR3 reads CASTTSPYNEQFF. DNA for the CDR3: TGTGCCAGCACGACTAGCCCCTACAATGAGCAGTTCTTC.

This chain uses TRBV10-3 with TRBJ1-1; D unclear. The CDR3 is 15 residues long. The germline gives CDR1 ENHRY, CDR2 SYGVKD. V shed 3 bases and J shed 0 bases, with 11 bases lying between them. The CDR3 loop reads CAISEQNSMNTEAFF. The CDR3 DNA reads as TGTGCCATCAGTGAACAAAACAGTATGAACACTGAAGCTTTCTTT.

This chain joins TRBV7-8 and TRBJ2-2, with D perhaps matching TRBD2 (5 bases). The germline CDR1 and CDR2 sequences are SGHVS and FQNEAQ. V was cut by 4 bases and J by 0 bases, with 9 bases left in between. The length of the CDR3 is 15 residues. The CDR3 DNA follows: TGTGCCAGCAGCTCGAGCGGATCGAACACCGGGGAGCTGTTTTTT. It specifies CASSSSGSNTGELFF.

The V call is TRBV6-5, the J call TRBJ2-3; the match to TRBD2 covers 8 bases. V gave up 6 bases and J gave up 6 bases; unmatched junction bases: 11. In germline, CDR1 is MNHEY, CDR2 SVGAGI. The CDR3 totals 15 residues. The chain's CDR3 is CASRPGGGGGDTQYF. The CDR3 nucleotides read TGTGCCAGCAGACCCGGGGGGGGTGGTGGTGATACGCAGTATTTT.

The chain joins TRBV28 to TRBJ1-3; 8 positions match TRBD1. CDR1 MDHEN and CDR2 SYDVKM come from the germline V gene. Trimming removed 3 bases from V and 2 bases from J; junction bases left unmatched: 3. The CDR3 is 15 residues long. This chain's CDR3 is CASSLGRGPGNTIYF. The CDR3 DNA follows: TGTGCCAGCAGTTTGGGCAGGGGGCCTGGAAACACCATATATTTT.

The chain employs TRBV30 and TRBJ2-1; D uncertain. Germline V gene lookup returns CDR1 GTSNPN and CDR2 SVGIG (reference sequence). Trimming removed 3 bases from V and 0 bases from J, with 12 bases in between. The CDR3 runs 15 residues. DNA of the CDR3: TGTGCCTGGAGAGGCGGATCGAGCTCCTACAATGAGCAGTTCTTC. It is translated as CAWRGGSSSYNEQFF.

The chain combines TRBV18 with TRBJ2-7; perhaps TRBD2 as D (6 bases). The CDR3 contains 12 residues. Germline CDR1 KGHSH, CDR2 LQKENI. The ends were cut back, 3 bases at V and 4 bases at J, with 7 bases in the middle. CDR3 bases: TGTGCCAGCTCACCGGGACTTTACGAGCAGTACTTC. This gives the protein CASSPGLYEQYF.

This rearrangement joins TRBV5-1 to TRBJ1-1; 11 positions agree with TRBD1. In germline, CDR1 is SGHRS, CDR2 YFSETQ. After removal of 7 bases from V and 5 bases from J, the junction contained 10 bases not matched to a gene. CDR3 size: 15 residues. The CDR3 region has the DNA TGCGCCAGCGGACAGGGGGCTACGCGGGGGACTGAAGCTTTCTTT. Translated: CASGQGATRGTEAFF. The complete variable domain, with remaining parts taken from reference TRBV5-1 and TRBJ1-1, reads KAGVTQTPRYLIKTRGQQVTLSCSPISGHRSVSWYQQTPGQGLQFLFEYFSETQRNKGNFPGRFSGRQFSNSRSEMNVSTLELGDSALYLCASGQGATRGTEAFFGQGTRLTVV.

The genes are TRBV18 and TRBJ2-3; D not certain. There are 12 residues in the CDR3. Per the germline V gene, CDR1 is KGHSH and CDR2 is LQKENI. V lost 2 bases, J lost 4 bases, and 4 bases lay in between. CDR3 region: CASSPGADTQYF. As DNA, the CDR3 is TGTGCCAGCTCACCAGGGGCAGATACGCAGTATTTT.

This chain links TRBV6-2 or TRBV6-3 with TRBJ2-4, with 13 nucleotides matching TRBD2. This CDR3 has 19 residues. Germline loops: CDR1 MNHEY, CDR2 SVGEGT. Trimming took 0 bases from V and 0 from J; bases not matched to a gene: 5. The chain's CDR3 is CASSYSRTSGGLAKNIQYF. DNA of the CDR3: TGTGCCAGCAGTTACTCAAGGACTAGCGGGGGCCTAGCCAAAAACATTCAGTACTTC.

CDR3 in DNA: TGTGCCAGCAGCGTAGGGCTAGCGGGGGGTAGTGAGCAGTTCTTC. Encoded protein: CASSVGLAGGSEQFF. The chain joins TRBV9 to TRBJ2-1, with TRBD2 matching 11 bases. CDR3 length equals 15 residues. V lost 0 bases and J lost 9; bases outside the gene matches: 5. In germline, CDR1 is SGDLS, CDR2 YYNGEE. Together with reference TRBV9 and TRBJ2-1, the CDR3 gives the full variable domain: DSGVTQTPKHLITATGQRVTLRCSPRSGDLSVYWYQQSLDQGLQFLIQYYNGEERAKGNILERFSAQQFPDLHSELNLSSLELGDSALYFCASSVGLAGGSEQFFGPGTRLTVL.

J is TRBJ1-1 and V is TRBV6-2 or TRBV6-3, with D possibly being TRBD1 (6 bases). This CDR3 comprises 15 residues. Germline V gene lookup returns CDR1 MNHEY and CDR2 SVGEGT. Trimming took off 5 bases at V and 0 bases at J, with 13 bases between the two ends. The CDR3 loop is CASSTPQGMNTEAFF. CDR3 DNA sequence: TGTGCCAGCAGTACCCCTCAGGGGATGAACACTGAAGCTTTCTTT.

The table lists this clone with a few counts. V gene TRBV19 combines with J gene TRBJ1-2; the D is unclear. Germline CDR1 reads LNHDA; CDR2 reads SQIVND (reference sequence). CDR3 length: 14 amino acids. V was trimmed by 0 bases and J by 4 bases, leaving 9 bases between them. The CDR3 DNA reads TGTGCCAGTAGTATAGATCCGTACGCCTATGGCTACACCTTC. Amino acids: CASSIDPYAYGYTF.

This chain links TRBV6-5 with TRBJ2-7, with 10 bases fitting TRBD1. The CDR3 spans 14 residues. J was trimmed by 2 bases and V by 4 bases; bases with no gene match: 2. The V gene's germline CDR1 is MNHEY and CDR2 SVGAGI. The CDR3 DNA follows: TGTGCCAGCAGTTTAGACAGGGGGCCCTACGAGCAGTACTTC. It is translated as CASSLDRGPYEQYF.

The chain carries TRBV7-2 and TRBJ1-6, with D maybe TRBD1 (6 bases). The CDR3 sequence is 15 residues long. Germline V gene data show CDR1 as SGHTA and CDR2 as FQGNSA. The V end was cut by 5 bases, the J end by 10 bases, with 18 bases between. The CDR3 region is CASSPPTGYGSPLHF. The CDR3 coding sequence is TGTGCCAGCAGCCCCCCAACAGGGTACGGCTCACCCCTCCACTTT.

The J gene is TRBJ1-2, the V gene TRBV7-2; TRBD1 matches 7 bases. CDR1 and CDR2 from the germline V gene are SGHTA and FQGNSA. The CDR3 covers 15 residues. Trimming removed 8 bases from V and 3 bases from J; junction bases left unmatched: 12. This CDR3 reads CASGTSDRKYYGYTF. As DNA, the CDR3 is TGTGCCAGCGGGACGTCGGACAGGAAATACTATGGCTACACCTTC.

The J gene is TRBJ1-3, the V gene TRBV7-9; D ambiguous. The germline V gene has CDR1 SEHNR and CDR2 FQNEAQ (reference sequence). This CDR3 has 16 residues. The V end was cut by 0 bases, the J end by 0 bases, with 9 bases between. The CDR3 here is CASSLADSNSGNTIYF. The DNA for the CDR3 is TGTGCCAGCAGCTTAGCTGACTCAAACTCTGGAAACACCATATATTTT. The full variable domain, in which reference TRBV7-9 and TRBJ1-3 provide the parts outside the CDR3, is DTGVSQNPRHKITKRGQNVTFRCDPISEHNRLYWYRQTLGQGPEFLTYFQNEAQLEKSRLLSDRFSAERPKGSFSTLEIQRTEQGDSAMYLCASSLADSNSGNTIYFGEGSWLTVV.

The chain is built from TRBV19 and TRBJ1-2; D not resolved. Germline CDR1 reads LNHDA; CDR2 reads SQIVND (reference sequence). Trimming took off 2 bases at V and 1 base at J, with 14 bases between the two ends. This CDR3 is 16 amino acids long. This CDR3 is CASSITARSHNYGYTF. The CDR3 DNA reads as TGTGCCAGTAGTATAACTGCGAGATCACATAACTATGGCTACACCTTC.

The V call is TRBV19, the J call TRBJ2-5, with 8 positions matching TRBD1. CDR1 and CDR2 from the germline V gene are LNHDA and SQIVND (reference sequence). CDR3 size: 13 residues. V lost 8 bases to trimming and J lost 4 bases; unmatched junction nucleotides: 6. The CDR3 bases are TGTGCCAGTGGGGGACAGGTACGAGAGACCCAGTACTTC. Residues: CASGGQVRETQYF.

The chain employs TRBV7-8 and TRBJ1-3; no clear D. Germline V gives CDR1 SGHVS, CDR2 FQNEAQ. The length of the CDR3 is 14 residues. V dropped 1 base and J dropped 1 base, with 5 bases sitting between them. The DNA of the CDR3 is TGTGCCAGCAGCTTAGGGGTGTCTGGAAACACCATATATTTT. This sequence encodes CASSLGVSGNTIYF. The entire variable domain, with the rest obtained from reference TRBV7-8 and TRBJ1-3, is as follows: GAGVSQSPRYKVAKRGQDVALRCDPISGHVSLFWYQQALGQGPEFLTYFQNEAQLDKSGLPSDRFFAERPEGSVSTLKIQRTQQEDSAVYLCASSLGVSGNTIYFGEGSWLTVV.

About this clone: A junction end diverges from the germline sequence, so it may reflect a read error. The V gene is TRBV18, the J gene TRBJ2-5; tentative D call: TRBD1 (5 bases). This CDR3 is 14 amino acids long. The germline CDR1 and CDR2 sequences are KGHSH and LQKENI. The CDR3 DNA reads TGTGCCAGCACACCTGGGGCAGCTCAAGAGACCCAGTACTTC. It is translated as CASTPGAAQETQYF.

The chain uses TRBV4-1 and TRBJ2-4; D may be TRBD2 (6 bases). V lost 1 base to trimming and J lost 2 bases, with 15 bases between them. Germline V gene sequence: CDR1 MGHRA, CDR2 YSYEKL. This CDR3 comprises 17 residues. The CDR3 sequence: CASSQGLLSGSKNIQYF. The CDR3 DNA reads TGCGCCAGCAGCCAAGGGTTGCTTAGCGGTTCCAAAAACATTCAGTACTTC.

This sequence joins TRBV30 and TRBJ2-6; D may match TRBD1 or TRBD2 (5 bases each). This CDR3 is 14 amino acids long. With 0 bases removed from V and 9 bases from J, the gap between germline ends came to 12 bases. Germline V CDR1 and CDR2: GTSNPN, SVGIG (reference sequence). CDR3 protein: CAWSVWGRVNVLTF. CDR3 DNA sequence: TGTGCCTGGAGTGTATGGGGACGGGTCAACGTCCTGACTTTC.